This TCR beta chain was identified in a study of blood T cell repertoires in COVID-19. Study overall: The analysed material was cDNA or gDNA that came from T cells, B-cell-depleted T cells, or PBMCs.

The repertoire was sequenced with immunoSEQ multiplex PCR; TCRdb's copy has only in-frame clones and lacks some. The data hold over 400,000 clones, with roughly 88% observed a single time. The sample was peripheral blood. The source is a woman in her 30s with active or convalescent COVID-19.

This CDR3 is CARRAEGSYEQYF. The DNA of the CDR3 is TGTGCCAGACGAGCGGAGGGCTCCTACGAGCAGTACTTC. The rearrangement joins TRBV27 to TRBJ2-7; the D gene is possibly TRBD2 (6 bases). Germline V gene sequence: CDR1 MNHEY, CDR2 SMNVEV (reference sequence). Between the trimmed V and J ends, which lost 9 bases and 0 bases, there was a span of 12 bases. This CDR3 spans 13 amino acids.